This T cell receptor beta chain is from a study of OX40 agonist ivuxolimab in advanced cancers. Study observations and caveats: Some patients who did not respond also had low normalized T-cell clonal expansion.

This CDR3 comprises 14 residues. Germline values: CDR1 SGHNT, CDR2 YYREEE (reference sequence). Trimming removed 0 bases from V and 3 bases from J, with 9 bases in between. For this clone: Antigen: not known.

Some clones are missing from TCRdb's copy, which holds only in-frame ones; the method was immunoSEQ multiplex PCR. The sample carries under 25,000 clones, around 80% recorded once. The sequenced sample was CD4+ or CD8+ T cells sorted from blood, obtained in a trial of the OX40 agonist ivuxolimab. The receptor was derived from an adult with an advanced solid tumor such as melanoma, head and neck, liver or kidney cancer. This rearrangement joins TRBV5-4 to TRBJ1-1; D ambiguous. The DNA of the CDR3 is TGTGCCAGCAGCTTGGCGGGGTTAGACACTGAAGCTTTCTTT. As protein: CASSLAGLDTEAFF.